Included here is one TCR beta chain sequence, with context. Mismatch with germline at one junction end may stem from a read error. These data come from a study of regulatory T cells in long-lasting Graves disease. Germline CDR1 reads PRHDT; CDR2 reads FYEKMQ (reference sequence). CDR3 length: 15 residues. The time point: newly diagnosed GD, antithyroid drugs for less than 3 months. PBMCs were the source of the RNA used for TCR sequencing. Arm-PCR of CDR3 regions with iRepertoire HTBI primers generated TCR beta libraries. TCRdb recomputed calls from the multiplex PCR reads with MiXCR, one row per CDR3 protein. The table includes almost 450,000 distinct CDR3 sequences, about 16% detected once. These sequences were also reported in another study, on T cells in Graves' hyperthyroidism and ophthalmopathy.

Sample: peripheral blood mononuclear cells (PBMCs), taken at new diagnosis, from a patient treated with antithyroid drugs. The rearrangement links TRBV13 to TRBJ2-5; weak D call: TRBD2 (6 bases). The clonotype originates from a woman aged 30 to 39 with Graves disease. In nucleotides, the CDR3 is TGTGCCAGCAGCTCTCCAGGGTACGGGGGAGAGACCCAGTGCTTC. This encodes CASSSPGYGGETQCF.